This T cell receptor beta chain appears in the sequencing data of a study of CD8 T cells in ankylosing spondylitis. As concerns this clonotype: The antigen is undetermined.

With molecular barcodes, quantitative 5'-RACE was used to make the TCR beta libraries. MiXCR was run by TCRdb on the 5' RACE reads, yielding one entry per CDR3 protein. The sample has 350,000 or so distinct CDR3 sequences, under 8.5% seen once; the top ten hold 13% to 15%. Overall study findings and caveats: Clones tied to disease were said to be significantly enriched in matched ankylosing spondylitis synovial fluid. Some of the motif variants had earlier been found in reactive arthritis patients' fluid and blood. About eight highly homologous variants made up a TCR beta motif that seemed to typify ankylosing spondylitis blood.

Germline values: CDR1 MNHEY, CDR2 SMNVEV (reference sequence). The CDR3 consists of 14 residues. V lost 0 bases, J lost 6 bases, and 11 bases lay in between. The specimen was blood, either unsorted or a sorted T cell fraction (not recorded which). The receptor was isolated from a male donor with ankylosing spondylitis. V and J are TRBV27 and TRBJ1-1; D is possibly TRBD1 (5 bases). CDR3 nucleotides: TGTGCCAGCAGTTTATCGGGGGGGATCGCTGAAGCTTTCTTT. Translating it yields CASSLSGGIAEAFF.